These T cell receptor beta chains were read from a single sample in a study of cytomegalovirus exposure and HLA in healthy donors. Here immunoSEQ multiplex PCR was the method, and the copy in TCRdb shows in-frame clones only, minus some. The repertoire consists of 150,000 or so clones, with 60% to 85% occurring once and the leading ten covering about 13%. The sample comprised PBMCs. The origin of the receptors is a man aged 35-49 years in good health and CMV-seropositive. Both conserved end residues are part of each CDR3. The order of the fields is clone size, J gene, V gene, D gene, CDR3 protein, CDR3 DNA. The D gene is left open where the match is weak. Clone size is given for some rows only: seen once, a few or many times, or a class if the clone is expanded.

few	TRBJ1-2	TRBV5-1	-	CASSFAGQNSYGYTF	TGCGCCAGCAGCTTCGCAGGGCAGAATAGTTATGGCTACACCTTC
-	TRBJ1-1	TRBV7-8	-	CASSLFGDLRRMNTEAFF	TGTGCCAGCAGCTTATTCGGGGATTTAAGGAGGATGAACACTGAAGCTTTCTTT
-	TRBJ2-3	TRBV27	TRBD2	CASRLTSGRLTDTQYF	TGTGCCAGCAGACTAACTAGCGGGAGGTTGACAGATACGCAGTATTTT
-	TRBJ2-2	TRBV4-3	-	CASSQSLPGELFF	TGCGCCAGCAGCCAGTCTCTCCCCGGGGAGCTGTTTTTT
-	TRBJ1-1	TRBV20-1	-	CSAARTGEAFF	TGCAGTGCTGCACGTACAGGCGAAGCTTTCTTT
-	TRBJ2-5	TRBV4-1	TRBD2	CASSPRGVAGQETQYF	TGCGCCAGCAGCCCCCGTGGGGTAGCGGGGCAAGAGACCCAGTACTTC
-	TRBJ2-2	TRBV4-3	TRBD2	CASSRGAGGNTGELFF	TGCGCCAGCAGCCGAGGTGCGGGGGGTAACACCGGGGAGCTGTTTTTT
-	TRBJ1-2	TRBV10-3	-	CAITEGAGYTF	TGTGCCATCACGGAAGGAGCTGGCTACACCTTC
-	TRBJ2-2	TRBV12-5	-	CASGLPTGELFF	TGTGCTAGTGGTCTCCCTACCGGGGAGCTGTTTTTT
-	TRBJ2-1	TRBV5-1	TRBD1	CASSFKSGGRTNYNEQFF	TGCGCCAGCAGCTTTAAGTCAGGGGGCCGGACAAATTACAATGAGCAGTTCTTC
-	TRBJ2-5	TRBV5-4	-	CASSLIREETQYF	TGTGCCAGCAGCCTTATCAGGGAAGAGACCCAGTACTTC
-	TRBJ1-2	TRBV5-1	-	CASSFGSGPLIGYTF	TGCGCCAGCAGCTTTGGGTCAGGTCCGCTGATCGGCTACACCTTC
few	TRBJ2-3	TRBV5-6	-	CATSINRADTQYF	TGTGCCACGTCTATAAACAGGGCGGATACGCAGTATTTT
-	TRBJ2-1	TRBV7-9	TRBD2	CASSLALRTSGYNEQFF	TGTGCCAGCAGCTTAGCCCTCCGGACTAGCGGGTACAATGAGCAGTTCTTC
-	TRBJ2-7	TRBV23-1	TRBD1	CASSPIGPATGVPICEQYF	TGCGCCAGCAGTCCAATAGGACCGGCCACAGGGGTCCCCATCTGCGAGCAGTACTTC
-	TRBJ1-5	TRBV19	-	CASSPRGQISNQPQHF	TGTGCCAGTAGTCCAAGGGGACAAATAAGCAATCAGCCCCAGCATTTT